This is a list of T cell receptor beta chains from one sample in a study of cytomegalovirus exposure and HLA in healthy donors. Sequencing used immunoSEQ multiplex PCR; TCRdb keeps in-frame clones, though not all of them. The data show 150,000 to 200,000 clones, about 77% seen once. Source material: PBMCs. Receptors were obtained from a woman between 25 and 40 years old in good health and CMV-seropositive. Each CDR3 is given with its conserved first and last residue. D genes are given only for firm matches. Some rows have no size entry. The others give once, few or many, or a class for an expanded clone.

D: .; size: .; V: TRBV7-2; J: TRBJ2-5; DNA: TGTGCCAGCAGCCCAGTTAGGGGGGGAAGAGAGACCCAGTACTTC; CDR3: CASSPVRGGRETQYF
D: .; size: .; V: TRBV4-2; J: TRBJ1-5; DNA: TGTGCCAGCAGCCTGGACACGATTAATCAGCCCCAGCATTTT; CDR3: CASSLDTINQPQHF
D: .; size: .; V: TRBV9; J: TRBJ2-2; DNA: TGTGCCAGCAGCAGACAGGCAACAATCCCCGGGGAGCTGTTTTTT; CDR3: CASSRQATIPGELFF
D: .; size: .; V: TRBV4-1; J: TRBJ2-1; DNA: TGCGCCAGCAGACCTAGATACGCCAGCTACAATGAGCAGTTCTTC; CDR3: CASRPRYASYNEQFF
D: .; size: .; V: TRBV29-1; J: TRBJ1-1; DNA: TGCAGCGTTGTAGATCTCAACACTGAAGCTTTCTTT; CDR3: CSVVDLNTEAFF
D: TRBD1; size: .; V: TRBV28; J: TRBJ2-5; DNA: TGTGCCATCGGGACAGGGCGTGAGACCCAGTACTTC; CDR3: CAIGTGRETQYF
D: TRBD2; size: .; V: TRBV27; J: TRBJ2-1; DNA: TGTGCCAGCAGTGGGACTAGCGGGGACTCCTACAATGAGCAGTTCTTC; CDR3: CASSGTSGDSYNEQFF
D: TRBD1; size: .; V: TRBV7-2; J: TRBJ1-6; DNA: TGTGCCAGCAGGCCTCGGACAGGGAATAATTCACCCCTCCACTTT; CDR3: CASRPRTGNNSPLHF
D: .; size: .; V: TRBV7-3; J: TRBJ2-3; DNA: TGTGCCAGCAGCTTAACGCGGAGCACAGATACGCAGTATTTT; CDR3: CASSLTRSTDTQYF
D: TRBD1; size: .; V: TRBV7-9; J: TRBJ2-7; DNA: TGTGCCAGCAGCTTGAGGGGCGAAGGGACAGGGGGCTCCTACGAGCAGTACTTC; CDR3: CASSLRGEGTGGSYEQYF
D: .; size: .; V: TRBV10-3; J: TRBJ1-2; DNA: TGTGCCATCAGTGAGTCCCCGGGGAGCGGTGGGGGCTACACCTTC; CDR3: CAISESPGSGGGYTF
D: .; size: few; V: TRBV2; J: TRBJ2-7; DNA: TGTGCCAGCACCCGGGACATAAACTACGAGCAGTACTTC; CDR3: CASTRDINYEQYF
D: .; size: .; V: TRBV2; J: TRBJ2-7; DNA: TGTGCCAGCAGCTACGCCAAGGGGCCCTCCTACGAGCAGTACTTC; CDR3: CASSYAKGPSYEQYF
D: TRBD1; size: .; V: TRBV5-6; J: TRBJ1-2; DNA: TGTGCCAGCAGCTTGTTAGGGACAGTTACTCCGGATCCCTATGGCTACACCTTC; CDR3: CASSLLGTVTPDPYGYTF
D: .; size: .; V: TRBV28; J: TRBJ2-1; DNA: TGTGCCAGCAGTCCGAGGATGAGCTCCTACAATGAGCAGTTCTTC; CDR3: CASSPRMSSYNEQFF
D: .; size: .; V: TRBV2; J: TRBJ1-5; DNA: TGTGCCAGCAGTGCGCGGGGGGCGAGCAATCAGCCCCAGCATTTT; CDR3: CASSARGASNQPQHF
D: TRBD1; size: .; V: TRBV28; J: TRBJ2-7; DNA: TGTGCCAGCAGTTTGGACAGGGTCCTAGGGGAGCAGTACTTC; CDR3: CASSLDRVLGEQYF
D: .; size: .; V: TRBV4-2; J: TRBJ1-2; DNA: TGTGCCAGCAGCCAAGAGGGAAGAGGGGAGGTTGGCTACACCTTC; CDR3: CASSQEGRGEVGYTF